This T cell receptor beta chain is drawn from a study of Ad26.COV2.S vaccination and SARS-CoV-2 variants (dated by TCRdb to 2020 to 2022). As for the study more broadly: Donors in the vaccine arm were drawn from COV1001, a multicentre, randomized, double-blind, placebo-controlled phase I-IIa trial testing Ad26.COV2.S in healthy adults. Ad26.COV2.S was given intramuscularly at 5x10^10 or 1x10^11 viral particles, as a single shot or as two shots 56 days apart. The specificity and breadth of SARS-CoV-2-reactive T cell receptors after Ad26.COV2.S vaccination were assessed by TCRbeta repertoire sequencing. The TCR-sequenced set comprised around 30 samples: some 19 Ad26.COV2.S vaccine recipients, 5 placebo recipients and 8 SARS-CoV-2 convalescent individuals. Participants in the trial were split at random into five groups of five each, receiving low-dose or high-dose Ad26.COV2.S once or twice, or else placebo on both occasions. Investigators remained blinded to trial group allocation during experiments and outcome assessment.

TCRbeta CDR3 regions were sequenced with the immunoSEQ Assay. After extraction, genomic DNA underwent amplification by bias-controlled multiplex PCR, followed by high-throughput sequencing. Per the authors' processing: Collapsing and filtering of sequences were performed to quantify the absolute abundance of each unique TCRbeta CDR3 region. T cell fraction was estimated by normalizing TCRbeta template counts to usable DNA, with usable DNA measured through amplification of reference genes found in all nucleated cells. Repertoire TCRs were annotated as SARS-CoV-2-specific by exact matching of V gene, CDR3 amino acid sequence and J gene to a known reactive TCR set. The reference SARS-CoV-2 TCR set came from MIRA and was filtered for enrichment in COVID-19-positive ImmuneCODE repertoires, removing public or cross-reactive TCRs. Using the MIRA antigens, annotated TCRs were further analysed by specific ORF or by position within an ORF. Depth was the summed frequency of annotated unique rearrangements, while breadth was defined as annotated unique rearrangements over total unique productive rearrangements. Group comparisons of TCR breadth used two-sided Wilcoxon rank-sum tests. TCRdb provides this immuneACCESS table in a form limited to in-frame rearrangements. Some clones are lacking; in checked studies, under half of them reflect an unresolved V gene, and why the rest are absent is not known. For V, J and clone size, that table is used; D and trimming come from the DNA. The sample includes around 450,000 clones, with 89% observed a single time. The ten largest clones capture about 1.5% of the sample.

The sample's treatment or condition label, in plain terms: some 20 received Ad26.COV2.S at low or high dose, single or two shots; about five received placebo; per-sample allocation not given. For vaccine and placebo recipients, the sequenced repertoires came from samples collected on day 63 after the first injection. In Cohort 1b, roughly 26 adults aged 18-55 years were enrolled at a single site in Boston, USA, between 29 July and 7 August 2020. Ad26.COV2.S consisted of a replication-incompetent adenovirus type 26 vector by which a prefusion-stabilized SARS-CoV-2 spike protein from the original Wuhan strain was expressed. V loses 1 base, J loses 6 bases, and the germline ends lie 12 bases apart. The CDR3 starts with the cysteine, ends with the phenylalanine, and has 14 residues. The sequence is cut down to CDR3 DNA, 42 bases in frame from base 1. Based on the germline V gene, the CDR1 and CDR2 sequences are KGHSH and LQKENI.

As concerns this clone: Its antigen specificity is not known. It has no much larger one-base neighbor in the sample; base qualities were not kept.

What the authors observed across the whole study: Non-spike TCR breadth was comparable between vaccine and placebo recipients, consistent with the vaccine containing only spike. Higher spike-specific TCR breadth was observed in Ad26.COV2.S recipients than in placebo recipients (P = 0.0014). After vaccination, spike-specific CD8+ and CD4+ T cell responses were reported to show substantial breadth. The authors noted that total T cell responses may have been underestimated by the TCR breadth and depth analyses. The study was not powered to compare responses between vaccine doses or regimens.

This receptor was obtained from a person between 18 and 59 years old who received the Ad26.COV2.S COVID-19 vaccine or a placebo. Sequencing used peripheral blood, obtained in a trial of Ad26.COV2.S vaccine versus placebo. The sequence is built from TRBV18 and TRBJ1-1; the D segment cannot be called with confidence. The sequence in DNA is TGTGCCAGCTCACCACACCCCGAGTCAGCTGAAGCTTTCTTT. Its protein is CASSPHPESAEAFF.